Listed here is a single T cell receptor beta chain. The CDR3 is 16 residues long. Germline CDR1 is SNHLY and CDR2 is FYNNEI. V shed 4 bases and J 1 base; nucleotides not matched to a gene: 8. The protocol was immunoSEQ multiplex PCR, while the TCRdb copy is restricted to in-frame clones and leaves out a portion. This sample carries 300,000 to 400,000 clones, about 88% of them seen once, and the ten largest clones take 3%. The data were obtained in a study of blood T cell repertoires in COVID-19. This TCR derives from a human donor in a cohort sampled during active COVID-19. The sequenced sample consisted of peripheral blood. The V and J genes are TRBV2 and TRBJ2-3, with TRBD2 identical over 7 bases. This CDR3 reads CASSAPRAGGTDTQYF. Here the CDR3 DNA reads TGTGCCAGCAGTGCCCCCCGTGCGGGGGGCACAGATACGCAGTATTTT.